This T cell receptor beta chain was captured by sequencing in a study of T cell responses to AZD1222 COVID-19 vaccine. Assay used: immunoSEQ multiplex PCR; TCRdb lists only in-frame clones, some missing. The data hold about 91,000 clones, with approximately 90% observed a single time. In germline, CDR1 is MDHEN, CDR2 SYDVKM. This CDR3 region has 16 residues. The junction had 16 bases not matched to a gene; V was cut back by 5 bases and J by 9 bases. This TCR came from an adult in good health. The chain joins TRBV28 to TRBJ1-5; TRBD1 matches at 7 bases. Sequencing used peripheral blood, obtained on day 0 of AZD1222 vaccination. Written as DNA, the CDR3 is TGTGCCAGCAGTCCAACGACGACAGGGCGAGGCTGGCCCCAGCATTTT. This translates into CASSPTTTGRGWPQHF.